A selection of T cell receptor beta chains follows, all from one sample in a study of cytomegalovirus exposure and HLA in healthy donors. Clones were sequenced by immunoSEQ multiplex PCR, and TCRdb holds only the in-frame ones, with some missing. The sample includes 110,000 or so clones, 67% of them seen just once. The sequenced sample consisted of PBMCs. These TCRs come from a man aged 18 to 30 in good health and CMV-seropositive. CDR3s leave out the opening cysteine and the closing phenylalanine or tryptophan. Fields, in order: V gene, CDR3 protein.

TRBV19	ASSIGYGTGELF
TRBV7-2	ASSLGGGYGYT
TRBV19	ASSPGTDTQY
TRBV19	ASSVIGRAVFSNQPQH
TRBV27	ASSRGGTNEKLF
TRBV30	AWGGTRKEQY
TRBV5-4	ASSLTGAPLYEQY
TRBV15	ATSRSGGSYNEQF
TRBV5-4	ASSLKDKNTGELF
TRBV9	ASSVGNRLKNTEAF
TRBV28	ASSEIPGNTEAF
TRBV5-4	ASSSLEQF
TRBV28	ASAGTEAF
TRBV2	ASTGTGGVGTQY
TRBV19	ASSIETSYGYT
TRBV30	AWSVQGGQPQH
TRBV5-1	ASSRGQNDPQF
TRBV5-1	ASSLGQGNSPLH
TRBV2	ASREYFVGNTEAF
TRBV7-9	ASSRGRERNQPQH
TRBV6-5	ASSYSGRAFTDTQY
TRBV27	ASSDGDSNQPQH
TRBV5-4	ASSLADSGYT
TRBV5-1	ASSPDRSSYNEQF
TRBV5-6	ASSLAATGGAETQY
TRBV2	ASSEISGAPNEQF
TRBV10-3	AIRGNSGTQY
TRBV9	ASSVGVLASTDTQY
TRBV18	ASSPDRVTSNQPQH
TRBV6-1	ASSGWQIRDEQF
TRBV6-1	ASSEERAGYSPLH
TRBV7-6	ASSPTGNTEAF
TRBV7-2	ASSLGGTGGKGYT
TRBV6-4	ASSNSVDSGELF
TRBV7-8	ASSLQGENSPLH
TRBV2	ASSGGGQLNTEAF
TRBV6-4	ASGAMRGDEQF
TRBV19	ASSRGRGAEAF
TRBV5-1	ASSRGQGGPDTQY
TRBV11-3	ASSPTGDEQY
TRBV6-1	ASSPGTSSYEQF
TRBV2	ASIKKGGQNTEAF
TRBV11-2	ASSFKGVREQY
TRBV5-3	ARSLGQINSPLH
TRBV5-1	ASSLQGEGNQPQH
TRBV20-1	SGWGDTEAF
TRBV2	ASSSLRDEQF
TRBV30	AWSLMTGRQY
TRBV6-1	ASTIFGAGELF
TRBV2	ASSTYQGTGSPLH
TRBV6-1	ASSTMDRGADTQY
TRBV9	ASSSITGPGGDGYT
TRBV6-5	ASSYASRQGRGSYT
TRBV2	ASSDRLLRGYT
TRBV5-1	ASRSQGNKAGELF